A single sample is the source of the 17 T cell receptor beta chains below, sequenced in a study of shared clonotypes between healthy human individuals. Method: immunoSEQ multiplex PCR; TCRdb's copy keeps in-frame clones and lacks some. The repertoire holds hundreds of thousands of clones, with 60% to 80% as singletons. The sequencing input was memory CD4+ T cells sorted from blood. Indicated subset: CD45RA-negative fraction. These receptors were collected from a woman under 40 in good health.

Regarding this clone: Other DNA sequences of this sample code for an identical CDR3. V usage is TRBV5-1 and J usage is TRBJ2-1, with 7 bases that match TRBD2. This CDR3 has 15 residues. In germline, CDR1 is SGHRS, CDR2 YFSETQ. With V trimmed by 2 bases and J by 1 base, 3 bases remained unmatched. The CDR3 here is CASSLSSGSYNEQFF. CDR3 in DNA: TGCGCCAGCAGCTTAAGTAGCGGGTCCTACAATGAGCAGTTCTTC.

The rearrangement joins TRBV19 to TRBJ2-2; tentatively, D is TRBD2 (6 bases). The CDR3 runs to 12 residues. Trimming stripped 5 bases from V and 6 bases from J, with 7 bases between. CDR1 is LNHDA and CDR2 is SQIVND in the germline V gene (reference sequence). CDR3: CASSWRAGELFF. Here the CDR3 DNA reads TGTGCCAGTAGTTGGAGGGCCGGGGAGCTGTTTTTT.

This chain connects TRBV11-2 to TRBJ1-4; D might be TRBD1 (5 bases). The V gene lost 3 bases and the J gene lost 5 bases, with 10 bases spanning the gap. The germline V gene encodes CDR1 SGHAT and CDR2 FQNNGV. The CDR3 length is 14 residues. CDR3 loop: CASSFTQVNEKLFF. In DNA, the CDR3 is TGTGCCAGCAGCTTCACACAGGTGAATGAAAAACTGTTTTTT.

The chain links TRBV29-1 to TRBJ2-1; TRBD1 matches at 7 bases. V lost 7 bases to trimming and J lost 7 bases; unmatched junction nucleotides: 7. CDR3 length equals 12 residues. The germline V gene has CDR1 SQVTM and CDR2 ANQGSEA. CDR3 sequence reads: CSGDEQGNEQFF. The CDR3 DNA reads as TGCAGCGGTGATGAACAGGGGAATGAGCAGTTCTTC.

J is TRBJ2-7 and V is TRBV4-2, with 10 bases aligning to TRBD2. The ends lost 0 bases at V and 2 bases at J; junction bases unmatched: 4. This CDR3 region has 16 residues. The V gene's germline CDR1 is LGHNA and CDR2 YNFKEQ. CDR3 protein: CASSQEGAGGTYEQYF. The CDR3 region has the DNA TGTGCCAGCAGCCAAGAAGGAGCGGGAGGGACCTACGAGCAGTACTTC.

The chain's CDR3 is CASRRDSGSFYEQYF. The CDR3 DNA reads TGTGCCAGCAGACGAGATAGCGGGAGTTTTTACGAGCAGTACTTC. This chain uses TRBV6-1 with TRBJ2-7, with TRBD2 identical over 9 bases. The germline V gene has CDR1 MNHNS and CDR2 SASEGT. V trimming: 6 bases; J trimming: 4 bases; junction bases outside the gene matches: 10. This CDR3 comprises 15 residues.

The DNA for the CDR3 is TGTGCCAGCAGTTCCTCGACTAGCGGGGGGTACAATGAGCAGTTCTTC. This encodes CASSSSTSGGYNEQFF. The chain joins TRBV6-6 to TRBJ2-1; 13 bases match TRBD2. V shed 4 bases, J shed 4 bases, and the junction held 4 bases outside the gene matches. CDR3 length: 16 amino acids. Germline V gives CDR1 MNHNY, CDR2 SVGAGI (reference sequence).

The V call is TRBV19, the J call TRBJ1-5; tentative D call: TRBD1 (6 bases). V was cut by 5 bases and J by 5 bases, with 10 bases left in between. CDR3 length: 13 amino acids. Per germline, CDR1 LNHDA and CDR2 SQIVND (reference sequence). CDR3 DNA sequence: TGTGCCAGTAGTGCCCAGGGGTATCAGCCCCAGCATTTT. This gives the protein CASSAQGYQPQHF. Looking up the rest from reference TRBV19 and TRBJ1-5 gives the full variable domain: DGGITQSPKYLFRKEGQNVTLSCEQNLNHDAMYWYRQDPGQGLRLIYYSQIVNDFQKGDIAEGYSVSREKKESFPLTVTSAQKNPTAFYLCASSAQGYQPQHFGDGTRLSIL.

This chain links TRBV21-1 with TRBJ2-1. TRBV21-1 is annotated as a pseudogene. The CDR3 length is 15 residues. CDR3 in amino acids: CASLLLQKGINEQFF. CDR3 DNA sequence: TGTGCCAGCCTCCTTCTACAGAAGGGTATCAATGAGCAGTTCTTC.

The rearrangement joins TRBV28 to TRBJ2-7, with TRBD2 identical over 8 bases. The CDR3 has 15 residues. V lost 4 bases to trimming and J lost 3 bases; unmatched junction nucleotides: 8. CDR1 and CDR2 (germline): MDHEN, SYDVKM. CDR3 nucleotide sequence: TGTGCCAGCAGTTCAACCGGGACTAGGTTCTACGAGCAGTACTTC. Translated: CASSSTGTRFYEQYF.

The J gene is TRBJ1-5, the V gene TRBV27, with no clear D. Germline V CDR1 and CDR2: MNHEY, SMNVEV (reference sequence). The V end lost 3 bases, the J end lost 2 bases, and 5 bases lay between the germline ends. The CDR3 is 13 amino acids. The CDR3 protein is CASSFLGNQPQHF. Written as DNA, the CDR3 is TGTGCCAGCAGTTTCCTCGGCAATCAGCCCCAGCATTTT.

A few counts support this clone. The CDR3 here is CASSRGGTSGHAADTQYF. CDR3 sequence (DNA): TGTGCCAGCAGTCGAGGGGGGACTAGCGGGCATGCTGCAGATACGCAGTATTTT. The J gene is TRBJ2-3, the V gene TRBV28; 12 positions match TRBD2. Germline V gene lookup returns CDR1 MDHEN and CDR2 SYDVKM. V lost 5 bases, J lost 4 bases, and 13 bases stayed unmatched. The CDR3 sequence is 18 residues long.

CDR3 in amino acids: CASSVRGETEAFF. CDR3 sequence (DNA): TGTGCCAGCAGTGTCAGGGGGGAAACTGAAGCTTTCTTT. The chain uses TRBV6-1 and TRBJ1-1; 7 nucleotides match TRBD1. CDR3 size: 13 residues. CDR1 is MNHNS, CDR2 SASEGT, per germline. The V and J ends lost 4 bases and 5 bases, in that order; junction bases with no gene match: 4.

This clone was counted between two and nine times. Being one base from a much bigger clone, this may be a read error. Other DNA sequences in this specimen translate into the identical CDR3. The chain joins TRBV5-1 to TRBJ2-2, with D possibly TRBD2 on 6 matching bases. Germline V gene sequence: CDR1 SGHRS, CDR2 YFSETQ. Trimming took 0 bases from V and 7 from J, leaving 10 bases between them. This CDR3 is built from 14 residues. The DNA for the CDR3 is TGCGCCAGCAGCTTGGTTGGGGAGGACGGGGAGCTGTTTTTT. It codes for CASSLVGEDGELFF.

This clone was recorded only once. The chain is built from TRBV4-1 and TRBJ1-1, with 7 bases that match TRBD1. V shed 5 bases, J shed 4 bases, and the junction held 7 bases outside the gene matches. The length of the CDR3 is 14 residues. CDR1 and CDR2 from the germline V gene are MGHRA and YSYEKL. CDR3 nucleotides: TGCGCCAGCAGCACCGAGACAGGGCTCACTGAAGCTTTCTTT. Its translation is CASSTETGLTEAFF.

The rearrangement uses TRBV4-2 and TRBJ1-5, with a possible D match to TRBD1 (6 bases). CDR3 length: 15 amino acids. The V and J ends lost 0 bases and 3 bases respectively, with 9 bases between them. CDR1 is LGHNA and CDR2 is YNFKEQ in the germline V gene. The CDR3 bases are TGTGCCAGCAGCCAAGAATGGGACAACAATCAGCCCCAGCATTTT. Translated: CASSQEWDNNQPQHF.

The chain combines TRBV29-1 with TRBJ2-2; D call uncertain. V was trimmed by 5 bases and J by 5 bases, leaving 18 bases between them. This CDR3 has 15 residues. Per the germline V gene, CDR1 is SQVTM and CDR2 is ANQGSEA. The CDR3 nucleotides read TGCAGCGTTCGGACCACCGATCCGGTTACCGGGGAGCTGTTTTTT. This gives the protein CSVRTTDPVTGELFF.